This TCR beta chain came from a study of blood T cell repertoires in COVID-19. The wider study: Samples taken during acute and convalescent COVID-19 were collected in the United States, Italy and Spain. PBMCs, B-cell-depleted T cells, or T cells provided the cDNA or gDNA that made up the material.

CDR3 length: 12 amino acids. Trimming cost V 5 bases and J 7 bases, with 9 bases left between them. Germline assignment: CDR1 SGHNT and CDR2 YENEEA. Original handling: Researchers report that nucleated cell counts were estimated from reference gene primer amplification. Sequencing was performed with immunoSEQ multiplex PCR; in TCRdb, only in-frame clones are kept and a portion is missing. V, J and clone size are taken as reported in that table, and D and trimming were inferred from the DNA itself. The sample records 310,000 or so clones, 89% being singletons. The sequence derives from a man between 18 and 29 years old who had recovered from COVID-19. The rearrangement links TRBV11-3 to TRBJ2-1; D is unclear. Sequences were obtained from peripheral blood. CDR3 loop: CASSLAENEQFF. The CDR3 nucleotides read TGTGCCAGCAGCCTTGCTGAGAATGAGCAGTTCTTC.